This section outlines one TCR beta chain sequence together with its context. Its antigen is undetermined. These data come from a study of cytomegalovirus exposure and HLA in healthy donors. Overall study context: In a later analysis, the 110 or so validation repertoires were reported to have used the same platform as the 600 to 700 first-cohort repertoires. Findings and limits, study-wide: One later analysis, an examination of the 120 validation repertoires, found that first-cohort TCR clusters tended to co-occur in them. While the bulk of TCR sequences proved rare, some public TCRs turned up in many donors. The study flagged roughly 150 TCR beta chains as cytomegalovirus-associated.

Profiling relied on immunoSEQ multiplex PCR, and the TCRdb table lists in-frame clones only, not all of them. The data show over 85,000 clones, with approximately 93% seen just once and approximately 1% held by the top ten. V gave up 0 bases and J gave up 10 bases, with 11 bases separating them. The germline CDR1 and CDR2 sequences are SGDLS and YYNGEE. The CDR3 consists of 13 residues. V usage is TRBV9 and J usage is TRBJ2-1; D call uncertain. The TCR comes from a woman younger than 45 in good health and CMV-seropositive. Specimen: PBMCs. The CDR3 DNA is TGTGCCAGCAGCGTAGATAGCAGACGAGAGCAGTTCTTC. It is translated as CASSVDSRREQFF.